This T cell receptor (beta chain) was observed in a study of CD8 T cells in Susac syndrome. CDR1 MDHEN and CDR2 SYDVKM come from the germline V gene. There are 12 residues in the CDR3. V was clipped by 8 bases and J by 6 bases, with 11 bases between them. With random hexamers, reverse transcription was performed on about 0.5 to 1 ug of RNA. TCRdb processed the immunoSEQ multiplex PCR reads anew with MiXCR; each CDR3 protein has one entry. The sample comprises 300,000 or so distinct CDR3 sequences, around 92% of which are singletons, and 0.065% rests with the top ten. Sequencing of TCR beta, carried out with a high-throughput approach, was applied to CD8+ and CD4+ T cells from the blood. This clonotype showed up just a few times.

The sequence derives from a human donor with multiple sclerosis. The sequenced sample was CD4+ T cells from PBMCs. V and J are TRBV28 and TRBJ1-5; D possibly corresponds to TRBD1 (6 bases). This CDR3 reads CASRGGGQPQHF. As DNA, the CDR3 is TGTGCCAGCCGAGGGGGGGGTCAGCCCCAGCATTTT.